Listed here are 27 T cell receptor beta chains from one sample, sequenced in a study of T cell responses to AZD1222 COVID-19 vaccine (dated by TCRdb to 2020 to 2023). Per the publication, the time point label means: baseline before first vaccination. Preparation of the library involved the immunoSEQ multiplex PCR assay. This immuneACCESS table, as held by TCRdb, lists in-frame sequences with V and J called but not all clones. Of the missing ones, under half trace to an unresolved V gene in checked studies; the others have no known cause. The sample table lists about 50,000 clones, 60% to 85% of them with a count of one. Around 7% of the sample is in the top ten clones. Sequenced material: peripheral blood, taken on day 0 of AZD1222 vaccination. The receptors shown here come from an adult in good health.

V usage is TRBV5-4 and J usage is TRBJ2-1; 7 bases map to TRBD1. The V gene's germline CDR1 is SGHNT and CDR2 YYREEE (reference sequence). Germline trimming cut 0 bases from V and 2 bases from J; bases unmatched to any gene: 2. The CDR3 has 15 amino acids. The CDR3 DNA reads as TGTGCCAGCAGCTTGGCTCAGGGGGCCTACAATGAGCAGTTCTTC. It encodes CASSLAQGAYNEQFF. Complete variable domain (other parts from reference TRBV5-4 and TRBJ2-1): ETGVTQSPTHLIKTRGQQVTLRCSSQSGHNTVSWYQQALGQGPQFIFQYYREEENGRGNFPPRFSGLQFPNYSSELNVNALELDDSALYLCASSLAQGAYNEQFFGPGTRLTVL.

This clone showed up just once. The chain joins TRBV28 to TRBJ1-6; tentative D call: TRBD1 (6 bases). The CDR3 spans 13 residues. Trimming removed 9 bases from V and 5 bases from J, with 11 bases in between. Germline V gene data show CDR1 as MDHEN and CDR2 as SYDVKM. The CDR3 here is CASNRVDNSPLHF. CDR3 sequence (DNA): TGTGCCAGTAACAGGGTTGATAATTCACCCCTCCACTTT.

The rearrangement joins TRBV18 to TRBJ2-7; D may match TRBD1 or TRBD2 (5 bases each). V lost 3 bases, J lost 2 bases, and 14 bases lay in between. The CDR3 spans 15 residues. Germline assignment: CDR1 KGHSH and CDR2 LQKENI. CDR3 sequence reads: CASSPTGTDPYEQYF. DNA of the CDR3: TGTGCCAGCTCACCCACCGGGACGGATCCCTACGAGCAGTACTTC.

The chain has TRBV28 and TRBJ1-3; D is perhaps TRBD1 (5 bases). V was clipped by 5 bases and J by 8 bases, with 16 bases between them. Germline lookup yields CDR1 MDHEN and CDR2 SYDVKM. The CDR3 sequence is 14 residues long. The DNA for the CDR3 is TGTGCCAGCAGTAAGGCAGGGCGTGAAGACACCATATATTTT. Protein product: CASSKAGREDTIYF.

This chain connects TRBV7-2 to TRBJ2-1; possibly TRBD1 or TRBD2 for D (6 bases each). The ends were cut back, 5 bases at V and 7 bases at J, with 15 bases in the middle. The CDR3 spans 14 residues. CDR1 and CDR2 (germline): SGHTA, FQGNSA. This CDR3 reads CASSPRWRGNEQFF. DNA of the CDR3: TGTGCCAGCAGCCCACGATGGAGGGGGAATGAGCAGTTCTTC.

Only a few counts were recorded for this clone. The J gene is TRBJ1-5, the V gene TRBV6-2 or TRBV6-3; D is uncertain. Germline V lookup: CDR1 MNHEY, CDR2 SVGEGT. The CDR3 consists of 13 residues. The V and J ends lost 6 bases and 7 bases respectively, with 13 bases between them. For the CDR3, the DNA is TGTGCCAGCAGCTTATTCGGAGTGCAGCCCCAGCATTTT. This translates into CASSLFGVQPQHF.

The chain recombines TRBV11-2 with TRBJ2-3; weak D call: TRBD1 (5 bases). Trimming took 2 bases from V and 0 from J, leaving 12 bases between them. CDR1 and CDR2 from the germline V gene are SGHAT and FQNNGV. This CDR3 is 16 amino acids long. The chain's CDR3 is CASSLQGDPSTDTQYF. The CDR3 bases are TGTGCCAGCAGCTTACAGGGCGACCCTAGCACAGATACGCAGTATTTT. Full variable domain (missing parts from reference TRBV11-2 and TRBJ2-3): EAGVAQSPRYKIIEKRQSVAFWCNPISGHATLYWYQQILGQGPKLLIQFQNNGVVDDSQLPKDRFSAERLKGVDSTLKIQPAKLEDSAVYLCASSLQGDPSTDTQYFGPGTRLTVL.

The V gene is TRBV7-2, the J gene TRBJ1-6, with no clear D. This CDR3 is built from 13 residues. CDR1 and CDR2 from the germline V gene are SGHTA and FQGNSA. V was trimmed by 3 bases and J by 15 bases, leaving 15 bases between them. The CDR3 nucleotides read TGTGCCAGCAGCTTCGGGAAAACAGAATTCCTCCACTTT. It specifies CASSFGKTEFLHF.

The chain uses TRBV5-1 and TRBJ1-2; no definite D call. Germline V gene data show CDR1 as SGHRS and CDR2 as YFSETQ. The CDR3 covers 13 residues. V lost 1 base, J lost 3 bases, and 7 bases lay in between. In DNA form, the CDR3 reads TGCGCCAGCAGCTTGCAACCTTACTATGGCTACACCTTC. This gives the protein CASSLQPYYGYTF.

V usage is TRBV15 and J usage is TRBJ2-1; possible D gene TRBD2, 6 bases. Trimming pared 0 bases from V and 7 bases from J, leaving 16 bases between. Germline values: CDR1 LNHNV, CDR2 YYDKDF (reference sequence). The CDR3 loop spans 16 amino acids. CDR3 nucleotides: TGTGCCACCAGCAGAGATCTACTCGGGGGTCGGAATGAGCAGTTCTTC. This translates into CATSRDLLGGRNEQFF.

The gene calls are TRBV13 and TRBJ2-7; TRBD1 matches at 10 bases. This CDR3 is 15 amino acids long. Germline lookup yields CDR1 PRHDT and CDR2 FYEKMQ (reference sequence). J lost 7 bases, V lost 4 bases, and 10 bases had no gene match. The CDR3 here is CASSSGQGLFEEQYF. CDR3 bases: TGTGCCAGCAGCTCGGGACAGGGGTTGTTTGAAGAGCAGTACTTC.

V is TRBV20-1 and J is TRBJ1-5; 9 bases match TRBD1. CDR3 length: 14 residues. Germline V gene data show CDR1 as DFQATT and CDR2 as SNEGSKA (reference sequence). V shed 3 bases, J shed 4 bases, and the junction held 4 bases outside the gene matches. The CDR3 region has the DNA TGCAGTGCTAGTAGGGGACAGGGAAATCAGCCCCAGCATTTT. It specifies CSASRGQGNQPQHF.

V and J are TRBV25-1 and TRBJ1-5, with a weak D call TRBD1 (6 bases). Germline CDR1 MGHDK, CDR2 SYGVNS. V lost 8 bases and J lost 1, with 9 bases in between. The CDR3 length is 13 residues. The CDR3 DNA reads as TGTGCCAGCCGAGGGGGAAGCAATCAGCCCCAGCATTTT. It specifies CASRGGSNQPQHF.

V and J are TRBV5-6 and TRBJ1-6; tentative D call: TRBD1 (5 bases). Trimming took off 1 base at V and 0 bases at J, with 11 bases between the two ends. CDR1 SGHDT and CDR2 YYEEEE come from the germline V gene. This CDR3 contains 17 residues. For the CDR3, the DNA is TGTGCCAGCAGCTTGTTCCGGGGGAGCTCCTATAATTCACCCCTCCACTTT. Translating it yields CASSLFRGSSYNSPLHF.

The chain joins TRBV6-5 to TRBJ2-7, with D perhaps being TRBD1 or TRBD2 (5 bases each). This CDR3 is built from 15 residues. The V and J ends lost 6 bases and 4 bases respectively, with 19 bases between them. The germline V gene has CDR1 MNHEY and CDR2 SVGAGI. The CDR3 sequence: CASSTGTQGRYEQYF. The DNA of the CDR3 is TGTGCCAGCAGCACCGGGACCCAGGGCAGGTACGAGCAGTACTTC.

J is TRBJ2-7 and V is TRBV5-1; TRBD1 matches at 7 bases. The ends lost 5 bases at V and 1 base at J; junction bases unmatched: 9. The germline V gene encodes CDR1 SGHRS and CDR2 YFSETQ. CDR3 length equals 15 residues. This CDR3 reads CASSPGQAQSYEQYF. CDR3 sequence (DNA): TGCGCCAGCAGTCCCGGACAGGCCCAGTCCTACGAGCAGTACTTC. Looking up the rest from reference TRBV5-1 and TRBJ2-7 gives the full variable domain: KAGVTQTPRYLIKTRGQQVTLSCSPISGHRSVSWYQQTPGQGLQFLFEYFSETQRNKGNFPGRFSGRQFSNSRSEMNVSTLELGDSALYLCASSPGQAQSYEQYFGPGTRLTVT.

This chain connects TRBV5-4 to TRBJ2-5; tentative D call: TRBD1 (6 bases). In germline, CDR1 is SGHNT, CDR2 YYREEE (reference sequence). V was pared by 0 bases and J by 1 base, with 10 bases between. The CDR3 covers 15 residues. The CDR3 coding sequence is TGTGCCAGCAGCTTGGCAGGGGCCATCCAAGAGACCCAGTACTTC. Translation: CASSLAGAIQETQYF.

The chain employs TRBV11-2 and TRBJ2-1, with a possible D match to TRBD2 (6 bases). This CDR3 has 14 residues. With 5 bases removed from V and 6 bases from J, the gap between germline ends came to 14 bases. Germline-derived CDR1 and CDR2 are SGHAT and FQNNGV. DNA of the CDR3: TGTGCCAGCAGCCCGGGGGAACGTGGCAATGAGCAGTTCTTC. Protein: CASSPGERGNEQFF.

This clone was seen only once. The chain has TRBV5-4 and TRBJ1-5; TRBD1 agrees at 8 bases. V dropped 4 bases and J dropped 2; count of bases not matched to a gene: 11. From germline, CDR1 is SGHNT and CDR2 YYREEE (reference sequence). The CDR3 is 17 amino acids. The CDR3 DNA reads as TGTGCCAGCAGCGGGGAGGACAGGGTATGGGGCAATCAGCCCCAGCATTTT. This codes for CASSGEDRVWGNQPQHF.

The chain combines TRBV5-1 with TRBJ1-4, with D possibly TRBD1 on 6 matching bases. V gave up 2 bases and J gave up 4 bases, with 15 bases separating them. This CDR3 has 16 amino acids. Germline values: CDR1 SGHRS, CDR2 YFSETQ. CDR3 protein: CASSLTTGASNEKLFF. CDR3 nucleotides: TGCGCCAGCAGCTTAACCACGGGGGCTAGTAATGAAAAACTGTTTTTT. Supplemented by reference TRBV5-1 and TRBJ1-4, the full variable domain reads KAGVTQTPRYLIKTRGQQVTLSCSPISGHRSVSWYQQTPGQGLQFLFEYFSETQRNKGNFPGRFSGRQFSNSRSEMNVSTLELGDSALYLCASSLTTGASNEKLFFGSGTQLSVL.

V is TRBV19 and J is TRBJ2-1; TRBD1 matches 12 bases. Trimming cost V 3 bases and J 7 bases; bases outside gene matches: 4. The CDR3 has 15 residues. CDR1 LNHDA and CDR2 SQIVND come from the germline V gene (reference sequence). For the CDR3, the DNA is TGTGCCAGTAGTATCAGGGGACAGGGGGCTAATGAGCAGTTCTTC. As protein: CASSIRGQGANEQFF.

The chain couples TRBV2 to TRBJ1-1, with 7 positions matching TRBD1. Trimming took 6 bases from V and 2 from J; bases not matched to a gene: 6. Germline CDR1 SNHLY, CDR2 FYNNEI. There are 14 residues in the CDR3. The CDR3 sequence: CASSRGMLNTEAFF. CDR3 nucleotide sequence: TGTGCCAGCAGCAGGGGGATGTTAAACACTGAAGCTTTCTTT.

The J gene is TRBJ2-1, the V gene TRBV29-1; 9 nucleotides line up with TRBD2. Germline V gene data show CDR1 as SQVTM and CDR2 as ANQGSEA. Losses at the gene ends were 5 bases for V and 4 bases for J; bases not matched to a gene: 6. The CDR3 covers 14 residues. CDR3 loop: CSVRLAVNYNEQFF. CDR3 nucleotides: TGCAGCGTTCGACTAGCGGTAAATTACAATGAGCAGTTCTTC.

The chain links TRBV27 to TRBJ2-3, with 9 positions matching TRBD2. The junction had 4 bases not matched to a gene; V was cut back by 3 bases and J by 0 bases. The CDR3 has 16 residues. Looked up from germline, CDR1 is MNHEY and CDR2 is SMNVEV (reference sequence). CDR3 sequence: CASSFLAGPSTDTQYF. CDR3 in DNA: TGTGCCAGCAGTTTCCTAGCGGGGCCTAGCACAGATACGCAGTATTTT.

V is TRBV11-2 and J is TRBJ1-2; D gene uncertain. The CDR3 runs 15 residues. The germline V gene encodes CDR1 SGHAT and CDR2 FQNNGV. The V gene lost 4 bases and the J gene lost 3 bases, with 15 bases spanning the gap. This chain's CDR3 is CASSSSAGSDYGYTF. The DNA of the CDR3 is TGTGCCAGCAGCTCAAGCGCGGGGTCGGACTATGGCTACACCTTC. Using reference TRBV11-2 and TRBJ1-2 for the parts outside the CDR3, the full variable domain is EAGVAQSPRYKIIEKRQSVAFWCNPISGHATLYWYQQILGQGPKLLIQFQNNGVVDDSQLPKDRFSAERLKGVDSTLKIQPAKLEDSAVYLCASSSSAGSDYGYTFGSGTRLTVV.

The J gene is TRBJ1-5, the V gene TRBV10-3; tentatively, D is TRBD1 (5 bases). This CDR3 is 13 amino acids long. Germline V lookup: CDR1 ENHRY, CDR2 SYGVKD. V was shortened by 6 bases and J by 3 bases, with 9 bases between the two germline ends. For the CDR3, the DNA is TGTGCCATCAGGACAGAACCCAATCAGCCCCAGCATTTT. This encodes CAIRTEPNQPQHF.

The chain employs TRBV11-2 and TRBJ2-2, with D possibly being TRBD2 (6 bases). V gave up 3 bases and J gave up 2 bases, with 10 bases separating them. In germline, CDR1 is SGHAT, CDR2 FQNNGV. CDR3 length: 15 residues. CDR3 DNA sequence: TGTGCCAGCAGCTTCGGGACTTCTAACACCGGGGAGCTGTTTTTT. Its translation: CASSFGTSNTGELFF.